Listed below are T cell receptor beta chains from one sample, sequenced in a study of blood T cell repertoires in COVID-19. Generated by immunoSEQ multiplex PCR, the TCRdb table keeps only in-frame clones and is missing some. Of fewer than 130,000 clones listed, over 60% are singletons. Sequenced material: peripheral blood. Receptor source: a woman at least 80 years old with acute or convalescent COVID-19. CDR3s include the opening cysteine and the closing phenylalanine or tryptophan. D genes are given only for firm matches. Rows give clone size only sometimes, using once, few, many, or a class for an expanded clone.

clone size	V gene	CDR3 length	J gene	D gene	CDR3 DNA	CDR3 protein
few	TRBV6-5	16	TRBJ1-3	.	TGTGCCAGCAGTTACGGGGGCATGGGCTCTGGAAACACCATATATTTT	CASSYGGMGSGNTIYF
.	TRBV2	15	TRBJ1-5	.	TGTGCCAGCAGTGAAGAGGGGATAGGCAATCAGCCCCAGCATTTT	CASSEEGIGNQPQHF
.	TRBV15	15	TRBJ2-7	.	TGTGCCACCAGCAGAGATAGATCCAGGGCTCGAGAGCAGTACTTC	CATSRDRSRAREQYF
.	TRBV4-2	17	TRBJ1-3	.	TGTGCCAGCAGCCAAGATATGGGCAGGTTCTCTGGAAACACCATATATTTT	CASSQDMGRFSGNTIYF
.	TRBV27	14	TRBJ2-3	.	TGTGCCAGCAGATTCGGGAGAGGCACAGATACGCAGTATTTT	CASRFGRGTDTQYF
few	TRBV12-3/TRBV12-4	13	TRBJ1-5	.	TGTGCCAGCAGTAGGGGTCCCGGTCAGCCCCAGCATTTT	CASSRGPGQPQHF
.	TRBV4-3	17	TRBJ2-2	.	TGCGCCAGCAGCCAAGACAGCCTAGGGGGGAACACCGGGGAGCTGTTTTTT	CASSQDSLGGNTGELFF
few	TRBV7-6	13	TRBJ1-1	.	TGTGCCAGCAGCGAGGGCATGAACACTGAAGCTTTCTTT	CASSEGMNTEAFF
once	TRBV7-6	15	TRBJ1-1	TRBD1	TGTGCCAGCAGCTTAGGGACAGGACGGGGCACTGAAGCTTTCTTT	CASSLGTGRGTEAFF
few	TRBV28	14	TRBJ2-3	TRBD2	TGTGCCAGCAGTTGGACTAGCGTCCCAGATACGCAGTATTTT	CASSWTSVPDTQYF
.	TRBV12-2	15	TRBJ2-1	.	TGTGCAAGTCGCCCCTGGGCGGGAGGGCCTAATGAGCAGTTCTTC	CASRPWAGGPNEQFF
.	TRBV7-2	12	TRBJ1-2	.	TGTGCCACCGCGCGGGCAGGCGGGGGCTACACCTTC	CATARAGGGYTF
.	TRBV19	14	TRBJ2-1	.	TGTGCCAGTAGGACCACCGGGACTGTCAATGAGCAGTTCTTC	CASRTTGTVNEQFF
.	TRBV4-1	15	TRBJ2-2	TRBD1	TGCGCCAGCAGCCGAGGGACAGGCTACACCGGGGAGCTGTTTTTT	CASSRGTGYTGELFF
.	TRBV19	14	TRBJ2-1	TRBD2	TGTGCCAGTAGTATACTGCTAGCGGGAGGCGAGCAGTTCTTC	CASSILLAGGEQFF
.	TRBV9	13	TRBJ1-1	.	TGTGCCAGCAGCGTGACAGGCAACACTGAAGCTTTCTTT	CASSVTGNTEAFF
.	TRBV5-1	16	TRBJ2-1	.	TGCGCCAGCAGCTTCCGCGGCGACCGCTCCTACAATGAGCAGTTCTTC	CASSFRGDRSYNEQFF
once	TRBV4-2	16	TRBJ1-1	.	TGTGCCAGCAGCCAAGATCTTGCGGTAAAAAACACTGAAGCTTTCTTT	CASSQDLAVKNTEAFF
.	TRBV7-2	17	TRBJ2-7	.	TGTGCCAGCAGCCAGGATCGAGGTCAACAGGGTCGCTACGAGCAGTACTTC	CASSQDRGQQGRYEQYF
.	TRBV3-1/TRBV3-2	13	TRBJ2-7	.	TGTGCCAGCAGCCTACAGAGCTCCTACGAGCAGTACTTC	CASSLQSSYEQYF
.	TRBV2	14	TRBJ2-5	TRBD1	TGTGCCAGCAGTGAGGACAGGACACAAGAGACCCAGTACTTC	CASSEDRTQETQYF
.	TRBV4-3	15	TRBJ1-3	.	TGCGCCAGCAGCCAAGACGGGAATCCTGGAAACACCATATATTTT	CASSQDGNPGNTIYF
.	TRBV7-3	15	TRBJ2-1	.	TGTGCCAGCAGCTTAAACGGGTTCTACTACAATGAGCAGTTCTTC	CASSLNGFYYNEQFF
.	TRBV10-2	15	TRBJ2-2	TRBD2	TGCGCCAGCAGGAGGGTAGCGGGGAACACCGGGGAGCTGTTTTTT	CASRRVAGNTGELFF
.	TRBV6-6	13	TRBJ2-1	.	TGTGCCAGCAATGGGCTAGCCATGGATGAGCAGTTCTTC	CASNGLAMDEQFF
.	TRBV4-2	15	TRBJ2-1	TRBD2	TGTGCCAGCAGCGATGGACTAGCGGGTCTGACTGAGCAGTTCTTC	CASSDGLAGLTEQFF
once	TRBV6-5	14	TRBJ1-3	TRBD1	TGTGCCAGCAGTCTACAGGGGTCTGGAAACACCATATATTTT	CASSLQGSGNTIYF
.	TRBV5-1	14	TRBJ2-2	.	TGCGCCAGCAGCTTGGCCGGGAACACCGGGGAGCTGTTTTTT	CASSLAGNTGELFF
.	TRBV9	18	TRBJ2-5	TRBD2	TGTGCCAGCAGCGTAGAGCTAGCGGGGGGTCCCTCTTTAGAGACCCAGTACTTC	CASSVELAGGPSLETQYF
few	TRBV11-1	15	TRBJ2-7	TRBD1	TGTGCCAGCAGCCCTGGACAGGGTTGGCTCGGCGAGCAGTACTTC	CASSPGQGWLGEQYF
.	TRBV7-3	14	TRBJ1-6	TRBD1	TGTGCCAGCAGCGCTACAGGGGTGTATTCACCCCTCCACTTT	CASSATGVYSPLHF
few	TRBV5-1	15	TRBJ2-2	TRBD1	TGCGCCAGCAGCCTCGACAGGGTTGGCACCGGGGAGCTGTTTTTT	CASSLDRVGTGELFF
.	TRBV4-2	16	TRBJ1-4	.	TGTGCCAGCAGCCAAGATAGTGGGACAAACCGCGAAAAACTGTTTTTT	CASSQDSGTNREKLFF
few	TRBV7-8	14	TRBJ1-4	.	TGTGCCAGCAGCCCAAGTAGAACTAATGAAAAACTGTTTTTT	CASSPSRTNEKLFF
once	TRBV27	16	TRBJ2-3	.	TGTGCCAGCAGGGAGGGGAGGAGACTAGTCACACATACGCAGTATTTT	CASREGRRLVTHTQYF
.	TRBV6-2/TRBV6-3	13	TRBJ2-2	.	TGTGCCAGCAGTTACGGGCAGAGCGGGGAGCTGTTTTTT	CASSYGQSGELFF
.	TRBV30	15	TRBJ1-2	.	TGTGCCTGGAGCGGGGTAGGGGGTAAATACTATGGCTACACCTTC	CAWSGVGGKYYGYTF
few	TRBV30	15	TRBJ1-1	.	TGTGCCTGGAGGGCCGACAGCCTCATGAACACTGAAGCTTTCTTT	CAWRADSLMNTEAFF
.	TRBV5-1	14	TRBJ1-3	.	TGCGCCAGCAGCCCCGGGACTTCTGGAAACACCATATATTTT	CASSPGTSGNTIYF
.	TRBV4-1	16	TRBJ2-3	TRBD2	TGCGCCAGCAGCCAAGATCTGGGAGCGGGAGGGACTACGCAGTATTTT	CASSQDLGAGGTTQYF
.	TRBV3-1/TRBV3-2	13	TRBJ2-1	TRBD2	TGTGCCAGCAGCCAAGCGGGGGGGTCTCCTCAGTTCTTC	CASSQAGGSPQFF
.	TRBV7-9	17	TRBJ2-1	TRBD2	TGTGCCAGCAGCTTCGGGGGGGCGGCGCCGCCCTACAATGAGCAGTTCTTC	CASSFGGAAPPYNEQFF
.	TRBV18	16	TRBJ2-3	TRBD2	TGTGCCAGCTCACCACTGCCTAGCGGGACTAAAGATACGCAGTATTTT	CASSPLPSGTKDTQYF
.	TRBV4-1	19	TRBJ2-5	TRBD2	TGCGCCAGCAGCCAAGCCTGGGGAGCGGGGGGTCCCTACCAAGAGACCCAGTACTTC	CASSQAWGAGGPYQETQYF
.	TRBV18	16	TRBJ1-6	.	TGTGCCAGCTCAGCAACCTCCAGCTCCTATAATTCACCCCTCCACTTT	CASSATSSSYNSPLHF
few	TRBV25-1	10	TRBJ1-4	.	TGTGCCACAGATAATGAAAAACTGTTTTTT	CATDNEKLFF
.	TRBV5-4	14	TRBJ2-7	TRBD2	TGTGCCAGCAGTTTAGCGGGAGGATTATACGAGCAGTACTTC	CASSLAGGLYEQYF
.	TRBV9	20	TRBJ2-1	TRBD2	TGTGCCAGCAGCTGGACGGGTGGTAAGCGGGAGGGCCCCGGGTTCAATGAGCAGTTCTTC	CASSWTGGKREGPGFNEQFF
few	TRBV6-5	14	TRBJ1-2	.	TGTGCCAGCAACGGACAAGTATGGGACTATGGCTACACCTTC	CASNGQVWDYGYTF
.	TRBV4-1	20	TRBJ2-3	TRBD2	TGCGCCAGCAGCCAAGAAGTAGGGCTAGCGGGGGGGCTGGGCACAGATACGCAGTATTTT	CASSQEVGLAGGLGTDTQYF
.	TRBV5-1	15	TRBJ2-7	TRBD1	TGCGCCAGCAGCTTAGAGACAGGGGGCGAGGCGGGGCAGTACTTC	CASSLETGGEAGQYF
.	TRBV5-1	15	TRBJ1-3	.	TGCGCCAGCAGCTTGGCGACTGGCTCTGGAAACACCATATATTTT	CASSLATGSGNTIYF
.	TRBV5-4	14	TRBJ2-3	TRBD1	TGTGCCAGCAGCAGGGACAGGGCGGGAGATACGCAGTATTTT	CASSRDRAGDTQYF